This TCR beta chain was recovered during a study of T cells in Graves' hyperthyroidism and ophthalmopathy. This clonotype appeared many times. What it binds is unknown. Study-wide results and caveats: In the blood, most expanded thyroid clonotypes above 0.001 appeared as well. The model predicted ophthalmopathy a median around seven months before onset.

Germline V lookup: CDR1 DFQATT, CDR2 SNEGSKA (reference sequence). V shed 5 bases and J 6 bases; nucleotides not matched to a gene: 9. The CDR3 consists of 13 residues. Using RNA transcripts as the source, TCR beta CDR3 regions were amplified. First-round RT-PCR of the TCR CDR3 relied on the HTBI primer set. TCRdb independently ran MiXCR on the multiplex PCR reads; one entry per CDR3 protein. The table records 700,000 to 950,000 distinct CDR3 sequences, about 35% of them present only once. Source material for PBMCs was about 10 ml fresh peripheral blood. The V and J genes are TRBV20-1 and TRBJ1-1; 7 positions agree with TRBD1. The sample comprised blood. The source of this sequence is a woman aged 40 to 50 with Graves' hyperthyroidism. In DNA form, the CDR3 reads TGCAGTGCTCCAAACCAGGGGGTGGCTGAAGCTTTCTTT. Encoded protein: CSAPNQGVAEAFF.